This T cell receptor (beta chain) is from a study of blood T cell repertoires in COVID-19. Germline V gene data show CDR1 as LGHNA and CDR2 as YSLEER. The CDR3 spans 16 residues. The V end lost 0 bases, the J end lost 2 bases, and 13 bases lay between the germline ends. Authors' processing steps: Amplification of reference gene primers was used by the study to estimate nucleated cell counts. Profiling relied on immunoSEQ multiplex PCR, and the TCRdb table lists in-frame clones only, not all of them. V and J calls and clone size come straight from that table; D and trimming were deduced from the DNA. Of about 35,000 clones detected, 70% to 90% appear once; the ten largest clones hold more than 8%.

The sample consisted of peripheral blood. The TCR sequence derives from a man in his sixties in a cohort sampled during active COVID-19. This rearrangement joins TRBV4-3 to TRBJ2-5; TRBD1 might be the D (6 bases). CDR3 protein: CASSQDGRGLQETQYF. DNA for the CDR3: TGCGCCAGCAGCCAAGATGGCAGGGGCTTGCAAGAGACCCAGTACTTC.